This T cell receptor (beta chain) was observed in a study of control samples from healthy donors and cancer patients. Deletions cut 5 bases from V and 2 bases from J, with 15 bases between. This CDR3 has 15 amino acids. Germline V gene lookup returns CDR1 MNHNS and CDR2 SASEGT. Libraries were prepared by immunoSEQ multiplex PCR; TCRdb keeps only in-frame clonotypes and omits some of them. The table has some 76,000 clones, 75% to 90% seen once. Sequenced input: PBMCs. The receptor was isolated from a woman in her forties or fifties with colorectal cancer. V is TRBV6-1 and J is TRBJ2-5; TRBD1 is a possible D gene (6 bases). CDR3 bases: TGTGCCAGCAGTTCTCCCTGGACAGTTCAAGAGACCCAGTACTTC. Amino acids: CASSSPWTVQETQYF.